The subject of this entry is one T cell receptor (beta chain). Researchers prepared the TCRbeta library using unique molecular identifiers, the study reports. MiXCR, applied by TCRdb to the PCR reads, yields one record per CDR3 protein. Of 450,000 to 600,000 distinct CDR3 sequences in the sample, approximately 32% were seen once. Germline assignment: CDR1 ENHRY and CDR2 SYGVKD. The CDR3 spans 15 residues. Deletions cut 0 bases from V and 2 bases from J, with 10 bases between. This sample stems from a study of T-cell reconstitution after alpha-beta-depleted transplantation in children. Source: PBMCs from the stem cell graft donor, taken from the stem cell graft. This TCR was recovered from a human donor who donated a stem cell graft to a child with aplastic anemia. The V gene is TRBV10-3, the J gene TRBJ1-1, with a weak D call TRBD1 (5 bases). CDR3: CAISESTVSNTEAFF. Written as DNA, the CDR3 is TGTGCCATCAGTGAGTCGACAGTGTCCAACACTGAAGCTTTCTTT.